This T cell receptor (beta chain) was retrieved from a study of tumor-infiltrating lymphocytes in primary liver carcinoma. This clonotype showed up just a few times. This clone may be a read error of a much larger clone one base away. Starting material of roughly 0.45 ug total RNA yielded TCR beta cDNA via a constant-region primer. Three nested multiplex PCR rounds of slightly modified ARM-PCR generated TCR beta libraries. PCR rounds one and two used TRBV1-TRBV30 forward primers with a C-beta reverse primer for around 11 cycles each. Each CDR3 protein is one row after TCRdb ran MiXCR on the multiplex PCR reads. The sample consists of about 92,000 distinct CDR3 sequences, less than 75% of them appearing once. The tissue used was unsorted bulk material of about 19-31 mg. RNA and DNA were co-extracted from it with the AllPrep DNA/RNA mini kit. Trimming cost V 7 bases and J 3 bases, with 13 bases left between them. The CDR3 spans 13 residues.

Sequencing was done on a sample of tumor-adjacent normal liver tissue. The clonotype originates from a man in his forties with primary liver carcinoma and hepatitis B virus infection. This rearrangement joins TRBV12-3 or TRBV12-4 to TRBJ2-7, with D perhaps matching TRBD1 (6 bases). CDR3 sequence: CASISDSRYEQYF. CDR3 coding DNA: TGTGCCAGCATATCGGACAGTCGCTACGAGCAGTACTTC.